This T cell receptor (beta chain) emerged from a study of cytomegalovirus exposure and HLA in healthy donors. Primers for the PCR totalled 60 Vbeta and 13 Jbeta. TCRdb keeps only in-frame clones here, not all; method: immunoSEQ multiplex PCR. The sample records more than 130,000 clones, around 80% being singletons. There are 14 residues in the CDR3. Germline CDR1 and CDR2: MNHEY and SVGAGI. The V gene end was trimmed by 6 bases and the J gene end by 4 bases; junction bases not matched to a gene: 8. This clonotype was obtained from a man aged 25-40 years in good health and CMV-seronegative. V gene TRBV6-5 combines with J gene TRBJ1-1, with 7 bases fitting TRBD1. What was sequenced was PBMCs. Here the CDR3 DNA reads TGTGCCAGCAGGCCCGGCGCAGGGGGCACTGAAGCTTTCTTT. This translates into CASRPGAGGTEAFF.